This TCR beta chain comes out of a study of cytomegalovirus exposure and HLA in healthy donors. Study outcomes and limitations: Altogether, 150 to 200 TCR beta chains were recorded as cytomegalovirus-associated.

PCR employed 60 Vbeta and 13 Jbeta primers. Original data processing: There were around 77 million unique TCR beta chains by a later count, and some 10 million of them were shared. Sequencing used immunoSEQ multiplex PCR; TCRdb keeps in-frame clones, though not all of them. V and J calls plus clone size are reproduced from that table; the DNA served to infer D and trimming. This table has 150,000 to 200,000 clones, just over 75% appearing once. Trimming took off 7 bases at V and 7 bases at J, with 16 bases between the two ends. Per the germline V gene, CDR1 is LNHDA and CDR2 is SQIVND (reference sequence). The CDR3 loop spans 14 amino acids. Worth noting for this clone: Its specificity is not known.

This receptor was identified in a woman in her 30s in good health and CMV-seropositive. V is TRBV19 and J is TRBJ1-4, with a weak D call TRBD1 (6 bases). Source material: PBMCs. The CDR3 coding sequence is TGTGCCAGTAACCCGACAGGTTCGAGTGAAAAACTGTTTTTT. Its translation: CASNPTGSSEKLFF.